This T cell receptor beta chain was identified in a study of blood T cells in healthy people across ages (dated by TCRdb to about 2015). Background on the whole study: In model experiments, roughly one uniquely barcoded TCR beta cDNA molecule per two T cells was captured by template switching. The study measured age-related changes in TCR beta repertoire diversity using deep sequencing normalized with unique cDNA molecular identifiers. The donors were split into four age groups: young (average around 16 years), middle-aged (39), aged (approximately 60) and long-lived (about 74). Donors of different ages were randomly distributed across sequencing lanes to avoid experimental bias. Using the same blood draw, the study looked at two additional independent replicas of 1 million unique cDNA reads for two donors, one aged 18 to 29 and the other aged 80 or older. Overall study results and their limits: There was a strong correlation between observed TCR beta diversity and the percentage of naive T cells measured by flow cytometry. Compared with the aged group, the long-lived group had more naive CD4+ T cells, fewer expanded clones and increased TCR diversity, a pattern suggesting age selection. Because the CMV infection status of the donors was unknown, age-related changes in expanded clonotypes may potentially have been confounded. Total diversity estimates from one million sequenced T cells were considered lower bounds and underestimates. Observed TCR beta diversity per million T cells fell roughly linearly with age, and a significant reduction was already apparent by age around 36. Because profiling used bulk unsorted PBMCs, naive and antigen-experienced compartments could not be compared conclusively.

This clonotype was picked up many times. The antigen it recognizes is unknown. No much larger clone exists at a distance of one base, and base qualities are not known. Library method: 5' RACE. This sample was sequenced with an Illumina HiSeq 2500. A second PCR of about 6 to 12 cycles was run with a J-beta primer mix and a sample-barcoded 5' primer. Each TCR beta cDNA molecule received a unique molecular identifier from a template-switch 5' adaptor carrying 12 random nucleotides. Each sample yielded at least 2.5 million CDR3-containing paired-end reads. The Mint cDNA synthesis kit, primed by a TRBC-specific oligonucleotide, was used to synthesize first-strand cDNA from all RNA. Following uracil-DNA glycosylase treatment, all cDNA underwent a first 18-cycle PCR with the universal primers M1SS and BC2_uni_R. On the study's bioinformatics: For normalization, 1 million high-quality reads were randomly selected from each sample, with every read carrying a distinct molecular identifier. Instead of being binned into consensus sequences, reads with shared molecular identifiers were discarded. CDR3 identification, clonotype clustering and error correction used MiTCR with a Q25 quality threshold and the strictest error-elimination algorithm. Lower-bound total TCR beta diversity was estimated with a nonparametric unseen species model using Euler transformation. TCRdb redid the processing of the public reads, applying fastp at Q25 and MiXCR, and retained in-frame beta chains. Each CDR3 protein gets just one entry, which takes the most common genes and DNA from the rows behind it. The V and J calls reflect TCRdb's pipeline rather than the authors' work. Present in this sample are hundreds of thousands of distinct CDR3 sequences, about 30% of which were seen just once. Less than 20% of the sample rests with the top ten.

Donors were a few dozen systemically healthy Caucasian individuals from Russia aged roughly 6 to 100 years. Each donor gave about 10 milliliters of peripheral blood, drawn into EDTA-treated Vacutainer tubes. Ficoll-Paque density-gradient centrifugation was used to isolate PBMCs, with at least 6 million obtained per sample. Trizol reagent was used to extract total RNA from PBMCs, with at least 6 micrograms per sample. Naive CD45RAhigh/CD27high T cell percentages were measured by flow cytometry on a PBMC aliquot from every donor. V is cut by 6 bases and J by 3 bases, and the space between the germline ends is 21 bases. From the germline V gene, CDR1 is MNHEY and CDR2 is SVGEGT. The cysteine opens and the phenylalanine closes a CDR3 of 16 amino acids. The DNA shown is the 48-base CDR3, in frame from base 1.

Sequenced material: blood. This receptor was obtained from a woman over 75 in good health. Donor details come from another sample of the same person, matched by shared clones. The rearrangement combines TRBV6-2 or TRBV6-3 with TRBJ2-7, and possibly TRBD2, on 5 matching bases. The nucleotide sequence is given as TGTGCCAGCAGCTCCCCGGGGATGGTAGGCGGCTACGAGCAGTACTTC. Its coded protein is CASSSPGMVGGYEQYF.